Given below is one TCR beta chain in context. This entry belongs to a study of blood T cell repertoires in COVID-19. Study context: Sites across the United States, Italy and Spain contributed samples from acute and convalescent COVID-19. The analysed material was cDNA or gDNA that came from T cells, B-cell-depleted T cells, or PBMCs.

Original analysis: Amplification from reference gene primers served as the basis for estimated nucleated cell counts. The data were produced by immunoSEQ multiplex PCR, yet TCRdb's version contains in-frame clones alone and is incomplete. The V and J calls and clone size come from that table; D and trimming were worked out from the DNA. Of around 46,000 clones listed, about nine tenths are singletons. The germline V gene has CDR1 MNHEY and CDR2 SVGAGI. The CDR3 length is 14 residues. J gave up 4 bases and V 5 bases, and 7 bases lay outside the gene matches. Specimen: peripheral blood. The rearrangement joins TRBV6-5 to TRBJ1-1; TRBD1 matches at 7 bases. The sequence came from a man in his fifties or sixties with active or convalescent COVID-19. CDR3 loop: CASSSHRGGTEAFF. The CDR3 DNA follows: TGTGCCAGCAGTAGTCACAGGGGCGGCACTGAAGCTTTCTTT.